This TCR beta chain was recorded in a study of T-cell reconstitution after alpha-beta-depleted transplantation in children. Study findings and constraints: T-cell counts and diversity at one year post-transplant came mainly from newly produced T cells.

A word on this clonotype: Its antigen is still unknown.

The library targeted TCRbeta and was prepared with unique molecular identifiers. TCRdb re-called the PCR reads through MiXCR, storing one row per CDR3 protein. The data contain 550,000 to 600,000 distinct CDR3 sequences, 23% of them singletons. Germline CDR1 and CDR2: SSHAT and FNYEAQ (reference sequence). This CDR3 is 16 amino acids long. The V segment lost 1 base and the J segment 4 bases; nucleotides outside the gene matches: 4. V gene TRBV7-7 combines with J gene TRBJ2-2, with 9 nucleotides matching TRBD2. This receptor was taken from a boy under two years old who had a stem cell transplant for acute myeloid leukemia, so the T cells may come from the graft donor. The sequencing here drew on PBMCs, mostly from graft donor cells, taken 360 days after TCRalphabeta/CD19-depleted stem cell transplant. As DNA, the CDR3 is TGTGCCAGCAGCTTAGACGGCGGGGGGGTCACCGGGGAGCTGTTTTTT. Encoded protein: CASSLDGGGVTGELFF. Full variable domain (remainder filled in from reference TRBV7-7 and TRBJ2-2): GAGVSQSPRYKVTKRGQDVTLRCDPISSHATLYWYQQALGQGPEFLTYFNYEAQPDKSGLPSDRFSAERPEGSISTLTIQRTEQRDSAMYRCASSLDGGGVTGELFFGEGSRLTVL.